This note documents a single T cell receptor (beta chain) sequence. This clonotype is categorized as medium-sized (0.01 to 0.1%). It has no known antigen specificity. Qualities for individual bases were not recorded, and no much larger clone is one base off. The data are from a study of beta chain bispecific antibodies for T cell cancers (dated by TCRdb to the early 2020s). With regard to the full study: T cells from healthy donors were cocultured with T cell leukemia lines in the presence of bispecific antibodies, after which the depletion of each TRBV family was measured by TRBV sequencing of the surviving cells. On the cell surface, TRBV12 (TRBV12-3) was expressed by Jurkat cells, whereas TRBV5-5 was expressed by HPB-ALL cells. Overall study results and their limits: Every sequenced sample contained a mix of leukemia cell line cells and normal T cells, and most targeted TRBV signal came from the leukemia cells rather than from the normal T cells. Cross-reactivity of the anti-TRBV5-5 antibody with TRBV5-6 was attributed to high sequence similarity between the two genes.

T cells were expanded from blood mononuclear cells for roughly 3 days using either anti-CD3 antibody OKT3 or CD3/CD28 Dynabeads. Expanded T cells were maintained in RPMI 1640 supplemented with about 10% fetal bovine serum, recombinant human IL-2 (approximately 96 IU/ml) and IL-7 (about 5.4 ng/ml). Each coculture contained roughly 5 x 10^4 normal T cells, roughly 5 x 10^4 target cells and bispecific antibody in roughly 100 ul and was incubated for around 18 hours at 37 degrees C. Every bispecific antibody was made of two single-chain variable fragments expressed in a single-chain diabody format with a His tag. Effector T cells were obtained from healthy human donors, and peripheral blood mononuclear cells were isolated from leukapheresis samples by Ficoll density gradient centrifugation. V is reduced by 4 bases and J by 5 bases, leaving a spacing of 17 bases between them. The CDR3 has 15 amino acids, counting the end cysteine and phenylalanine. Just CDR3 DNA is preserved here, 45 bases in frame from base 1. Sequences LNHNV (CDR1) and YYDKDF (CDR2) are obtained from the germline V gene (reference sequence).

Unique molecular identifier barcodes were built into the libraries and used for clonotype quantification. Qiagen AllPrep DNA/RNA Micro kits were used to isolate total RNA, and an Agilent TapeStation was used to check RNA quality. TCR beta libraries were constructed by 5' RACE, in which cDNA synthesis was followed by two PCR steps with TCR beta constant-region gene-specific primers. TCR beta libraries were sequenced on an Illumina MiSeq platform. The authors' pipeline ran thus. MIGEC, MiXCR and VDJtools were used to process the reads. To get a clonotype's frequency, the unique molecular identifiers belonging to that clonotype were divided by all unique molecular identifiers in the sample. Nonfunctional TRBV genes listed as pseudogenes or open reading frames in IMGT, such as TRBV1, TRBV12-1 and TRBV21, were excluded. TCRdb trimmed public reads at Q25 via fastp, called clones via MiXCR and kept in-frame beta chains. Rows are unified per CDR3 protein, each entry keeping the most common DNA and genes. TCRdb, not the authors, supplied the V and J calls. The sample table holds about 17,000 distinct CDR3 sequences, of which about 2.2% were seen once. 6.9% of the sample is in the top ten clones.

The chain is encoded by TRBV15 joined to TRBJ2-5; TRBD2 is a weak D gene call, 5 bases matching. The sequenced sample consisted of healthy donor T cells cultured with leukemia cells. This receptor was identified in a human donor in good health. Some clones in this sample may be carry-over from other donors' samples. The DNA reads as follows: TGTGCCACCAGCACCCGGGCCCCGGGAATGGAGACCCAGTACTTC. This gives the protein CATSTRAPGMETQYF.